This T cell receptor beta chain was observed in a study of T cell responses to AZD1222 COVID-19 vaccine. Notes on the study in general: Within unmutated variant regions lay the reported targets of nearly half of spike-specific TCRs. Among vaccine-associated CD4 TCRs, coverage spanned spike, with dominance at 160-218 and 743-854. Donors were chiefly white British, with a greater number of females, and clonal diversity was perhaps underestimated.

This clone was seen once. The antigen remains unidentified. Some clones are missing from TCRdb's copy, which holds only in-frame ones; the method was immunoSEQ multiplex PCR. In the table there are roughly 150,000 clones, about 90% of which are singletons. The sequencing here drew on peripheral blood, taken 28 days after the second AZD1222 dose. This receptor was taken from an adult who received the AZD1222 COVID-19 vaccine.

The CDR3 loop is CASSPGTGSEKLFF. CDR3 coding DNA: TGTGCCAGCAGCCCCGGGACAGGGAGTGAAAAACTGTTTTTT. The chain employs TRBV3-1 (or the pseudogene TRBV3-2) and TRBJ1-4; 9 nucleotides match TRBD1. Losses at the gene ends were 4 bases for V and 7 bases for J; bases not matched to a gene: 4. Per germline, CDR1 LGHDT and CDR2 YNNKEL (reference sequence). This CDR3 region has 14 residues.